The clone carrying this TCR beta chain was counted ten times or more. Its specificity is not known. This sample is part of a study of T cells in Graves' hyperthyroidism and ophthalmopathy. Broader study findings: The model identified upcoming ophthalmopathy a median about 7.1 months ahead of onset. Blood held most thyroid clonotypes expanded above 0.001 frequency.

The germline gives CDR1 MDHEN, CDR2 SYDVKM. V gave up 2 bases and J gave up 8 bases, with 9 bases separating them. This CDR3 comprises 13 residues. The TCR beta CDR3 regions underwent amplification using RNA transcripts as the source. First-round RT-PCR of the TCR CDR3 relied on the HTBI primer set. TCRdb ran MiXCR on the multiplex PCR reads and lists one entry per CDR3 protein. The sample lists fewer than 300,000 distinct CDR3 sequences, about 16% occurring once. The sequence derives from a woman aged 50 to 65 with Graves' hyperthyroidism that later progressed to Graves' ophthalmopathy. J is TRBJ1-4 and V is TRBV28; perhaps TRBD1 as D (5 bases). Specimen: blood. As DNA, the CDR3 is TGTGCCAGCAGTTTACCAGGGCTGGAAAAACTGTTTTTT. Amino acid sequence: CASSLPGLEKLFF.